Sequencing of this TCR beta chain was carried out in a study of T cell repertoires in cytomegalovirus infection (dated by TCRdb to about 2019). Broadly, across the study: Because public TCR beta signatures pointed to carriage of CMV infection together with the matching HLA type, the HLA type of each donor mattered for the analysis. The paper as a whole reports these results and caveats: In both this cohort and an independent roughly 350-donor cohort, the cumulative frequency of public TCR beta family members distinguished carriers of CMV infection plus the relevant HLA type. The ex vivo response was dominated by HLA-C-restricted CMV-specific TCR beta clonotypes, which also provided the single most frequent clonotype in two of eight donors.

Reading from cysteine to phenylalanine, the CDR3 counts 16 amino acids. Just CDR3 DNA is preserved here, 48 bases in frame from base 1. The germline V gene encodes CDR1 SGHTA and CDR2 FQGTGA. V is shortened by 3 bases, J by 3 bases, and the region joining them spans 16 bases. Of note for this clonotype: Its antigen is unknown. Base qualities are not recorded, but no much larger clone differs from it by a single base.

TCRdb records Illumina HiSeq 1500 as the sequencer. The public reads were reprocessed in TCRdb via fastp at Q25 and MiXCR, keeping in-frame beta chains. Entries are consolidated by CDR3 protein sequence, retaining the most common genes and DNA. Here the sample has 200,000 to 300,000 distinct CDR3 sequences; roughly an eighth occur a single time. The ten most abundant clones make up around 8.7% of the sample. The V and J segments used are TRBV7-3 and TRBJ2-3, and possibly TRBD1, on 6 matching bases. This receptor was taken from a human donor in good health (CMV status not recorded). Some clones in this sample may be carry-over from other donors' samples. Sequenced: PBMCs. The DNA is TGTGCCAGCAGCTTTAGTAAGGGGGTCGGGACAGATACGCAGTATTTT. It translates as CASSFSKGVGTDTQYF. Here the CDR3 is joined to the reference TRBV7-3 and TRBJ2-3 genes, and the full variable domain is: GAGVSQTPSNKVTEKGKYVELRCDPISGHTALYWYRQSLGQGPEFLIYFQGTGAADDSGLPNDRFFAVRPEGSVSTLKIQRTERGDSAVYLCASSFSKGVGTDTQYFGPGTRLTVL.